Presented here are 22 T cell receptor beta chains from one specimen sequenced in a study of T cell changes during pregnancy in multiple sclerosis. The protocol was immunoSEQ multiplex PCR, while the TCRdb copy is restricted to in-frame clones and leaves out a portion. The sample includes 45,000 to 65,000 clones, 93% of them seen just once. Specimen: CD8+ T cells from peripheral blood mononuclear cells, collected in the third trimester of pregnancy. The receptors come from a female donor with multiple sclerosis, enrolled in a pregnancy study.

V usage is TRBV5-6 and J usage is TRBJ1-5, with D unresolved. CDR3 length: 12 residues. V dropped 3 bases and J dropped 7 bases, with 8 bases sitting between them. Per the germline V gene, CDR1 is SGHDT and CDR2 is YYEEEE. The CDR3 DNA is TGTGCCAGCAGCTCCCTGGCCCAGCCCCAGCATTTT. The encoded protein is CASSSLAQPQHF. Filled out from reference TRBV5-6 and TRBJ1-5, the complete variable domain reads DAGVTQSPTHLIKTRGQQVTLRCSPKSGHDTVSWYQQALGQGPQFIFQYYEEEERQRGNFPDRFSGHQFPNYSSELNVNALLLGDSALYLCASSSLAQPQHFGDGTRLSIL.

The CDR3 sequence: CASSLSGTGSNEKLFF. In nucleotides, the CDR3 is TGTGCCAGCAGTTTGTCCGGGACAGGGAGTAATGAAAAACTGTTTTTT. V is TRBV28 and J is TRBJ1-4, with 9 bases identical to TRBD1. Germline CDR1 reads MDHEN; CDR2 reads SYDVKM. V lost 3 bases and J lost 4; bases outside the gene matches: 6. This CDR3 region has 16 residues.

This clone occurred once. The V and J genes are TRBV5-1 and TRBJ1-2; D gene ambiguous. Germline V gene data show CDR1 as SGHRS and CDR2 as YFSETQ. The CDR3 loop spans 19 amino acids. V was clipped by 1 base and J by 8 bases, with 30 bases between them. The CDR3 sequence is CASSLFSVGTLAVASGYTF. For the CDR3, the DNA is TGCGCCAGCAGCTTGTTCTCTGTAGGTACTCTCGCGGTTGCTAGCGGCTACACCTTC.

The chain couples TRBV28 to TRBJ2-5; D ambiguous. V lost 2 bases, J lost 1 base, and 11 bases lay in between. CDR1 is MDHEN and CDR2 is SYDVKM in the germline V gene. The CDR3 runs to 15 residues. CDR3 amino acids: CASSLLGGPQETQYF. CDR3 DNA sequence: TGTGCCAGCAGTTTACTTGGTGGGCCCCAAGAGACCCAGTACTTC.

V usage is TRBV5-6 and J usage is TRBJ2-7, with 7 bases matching TRBD2. Germline V gives CDR1 SGHDT, CDR2 YYEEEE. The length of the CDR3 is 15 residues. J was trimmed by 2 bases and V by 0 bases; bases with no gene match: 5. The CDR3 spells CASSLVAGAAYEQYF. In DNA, the CDR3 is TGTGCCAGCAGCTTGGTGGCGGGAGCTGCCTACGAGCAGTACTTC.

The rearrangement links TRBV7-9 to TRBJ2-7; D possibly corresponds to TRBD2 (6 bases). The CDR3 totals 14 residues. Germline CDR1 SEHNR, CDR2 FQNEAQ (reference sequence). The V and J ends lost 3 bases and 2 bases respectively, with 11 bases between them. CDR3 coding DNA: TGTGCCAGCAGCTTCGGGACTCAGGCCTACGAGCAGTACTTC. Its protein is CASSFGTQAYEQYF.

The V gene is TRBV11-2, the J gene TRBJ2-3, with D perhaps TRBD2 (5 bases). The CDR3 totals 15 residues. The V end was cut by 4 bases, the J end by 0 bases, with 11 bases between. Germline CDR1 reads SGHAT; CDR2 reads FQNNGV. The CDR3 protein is CASSSLAWSTDTQYF. Here the CDR3 DNA reads TGTGCCAGCAGCTCATTAGCGTGGAGCACAGATACGCAGTATTTT.

The chain has TRBV6-6 and TRBJ2-5, with a weak D call TRBD2 (7 bases). The length of the CDR3 is 14 residues. CDR1 and CDR2 (germline): MNHNY, SVGAGI (reference sequence). V lost 3 bases to trimming and J lost 1 base, with 9 bases between them. The CDR3: CASSYRGAQETQYF. Here the CDR3 DNA reads TGTGCCAGCAGTTATCGGGGGGCCCAAGAGACCCAGTACTTC.

J is TRBJ1-1 and V is TRBV7-6, with a possible D match to TRBD1 (5 bases). The CDR3 runs to 14 residues. V lost 1 base and J lost 3, with 9 bases in between. The V gene's germline CDR1 is SGHVS and CDR2 FNYEAQ. DNA for the CDR3: TGTGCCAGCAGCTTAGGGGGAGGGGACACTGAAGCTTTCTTT. Translated, it gives CASSLGGGDTEAFF. Using reference TRBV7-6 and TRBJ1-1 for the parts outside the CDR3, the full variable domain is GAGVSQSPRYKVTKRGQDVALRCDPISGHVSLYWYRQALGQGPEFLTYFNYEAQQDKSGLPNDRFSAERPEGSISTLTIQRTEQRDSAMYRCASSLGGGDTEAFFGQGTRLTVV.

The chain carries TRBV28 and TRBJ2-7; the match to TRBD1 covers 11 bases. V was pared by 4 bases and J by 4 bases, with 3 bases of the junction left unmatched. This CDR3 comprises 14 residues. Germline CDR1 and CDR2: MDHEN and SYDVKM. The CDR3 region has the DNA TGTGCCAGCAGTTGGACAGGGGGCATGTACGAGCAGTACTTC. Encoded protein: CASSWTGGMYEQYF.

This rearrangement joins TRBV4-1 to TRBJ2-7; D not certain. CDR1 MGHRA and CDR2 YSYEKL come from the germline V gene. Trimming took off 0 bases at V and 2 bases at J, with 8 bases between the two ends. This CDR3 has 14 amino acids. Here the CDR3 reads CASSQDHSPYEQYF. In nucleotides, the CDR3 is TGCGCCAGCAGCCAAGATCACAGTCCCTACGAGCAGTACTTC.

The gene calls are TRBV11-2 and TRBJ2-5; tentatively, D is TRBD2 (5 bases). The germline gives CDR1 SGHAT, CDR2 FQNNGV. The CDR3 is made up of 13 amino acids. With 5 bases removed from V and 4 bases from J, the gap between germline ends came to 11 bases. CDR3 amino acids: CASSPWTGETQYF. DNA of the CDR3: TGTGCCAGCAGCCCTTGGACTGGAGAGACCCAGTACTTC.

The rearrangement uses TRBV6-6 and TRBJ1-6, with 7 bases lining up with TRBD1. The CDR3 sequence is 14 residues long. Trimming cost V 2 bases and J 10 bases; bases outside gene matches: 5. CDR1 and CDR2 (germline): MNHNY, SVGAGI (reference sequence). CDR3 bases: TGTGCCAGCAGTTACGAGGGGGCGGAGTCACCCCTCCACTTT. This codes for CASSYEGAESPLHF.

The chain is built from TRBV23-1 and TRBJ1-1, with D possibly being TRBD1 (5 bases). TRBV23-1 is filed as an ORF, its function uncertain. The ends were cut back, 8 bases at V and 0 bases at J, with 22 bases in the middle. CDR3 length: 17 amino acids. Here the CDR3 reads CASHKGRHLLMNTEAFF. The CDR3 DNA sequence: TGCGCCAGCCATAAGGGGAGGCACTTACTTATGAACACTGAAGCTTTCTTT.

V gene TRBV4-2 combines with J gene TRBJ2-4, with D possibly TRBD2 on 5 matching bases. CDR3 length: 13 residues. The germline CDR1 and CDR2 sequences are LGHNA and YNFKEQ. Trimming removed 1 base from V and 6 bases from J, with 7 bases in between. The CDR3 region has the DNA TGTGCCAGCAGCCAAGGCCGGGGAAACATTCAGTACTTC. This encodes CASSQGRGNIQYF.

V gene TRBV7-9 combines with J gene TRBJ2-3; D gene ambiguous. The germline V gene has CDR1 SEHNR and CDR2 FQNEAQ (reference sequence). Trimming removed 4 bases at V and 0 bases at J, with 17 bases between. The CDR3 is 17 residues long. The CDR3 DNA is TGTGCCAGCAGCTACACCGTCGAGGCCCTGAGCACAGATACGCAGTATTTT. Its protein is CASSYTVEALSTDTQYF.

This chain connects TRBV7-9 to TRBJ2-5, with TRBD2 matching over 9 bases. The germline V gene encodes CDR1 SEHNR and CDR2 FQNEAQ (reference sequence). Trimming at V came to 5 bases and at J to 4 bases, leaving 2 bases not matched to a gene. The CDR3 runs 13 residues. The CDR3, as DNA: TGTGCCAGCAGCGATAGCGGGAGAGAGACCCAGTACTTC. This sequence encodes CASSDSGRETQYF.

A remark on this clone: The junction shows a germline mismatch at one end, possibly a read error. The rearrangement uses TRBV27 and TRBJ2-2, with no clear D. Germline V gives CDR1 MNHEY, CDR2 SMNVEV (reference sequence). The CDR3 contains 13 residues. The CDR3, as DNA: TGTGCCAGCAGTATTCATAACAGCGGGGAGCTGTTTTTT. As protein: CASSIHNSGELFF.

The chain joins TRBV4-1 to TRBJ2-1; 10 bases match TRBD2. The germline V gene encodes CDR1 MGHRA and CDR2 YSYEKL. The CDR3 loop spans 14 amino acids. Losses at the gene ends were 5 bases for V and 7 bases for J; bases not matched to a gene: 5. CDR3 nucleotides: TGCGCCAGCAGCTCTAGCGGGGGAAGGAATGAGCAGTTCTTC. Translating gives CASSSSGGRNEQFF.

The J gene is TRBJ2-1, the V gene TRBV4-2; 8 nucleotides agree with TRBD2. CDR3 length equals 15 residues. Germline CDR1 is LGHNA and CDR2 is YNFKEQ. V was clipped by 4 bases and J by 5 bases; unmatched bases: 7. CDR3 sequence reads: CASSPATSGHNEQFF. The DNA of the CDR3 is TGTGCCAGCAGCCCCGCAACTAGCGGTCACAATGAGCAGTTCTTC.

This chain links TRBV6-5 with TRBJ1-1; no definite D call. CDR1 and CDR2 (germline): MNHEY, SVGAGI. The V end was cut by 2 bases, the J end by 2 bases, with 3 bases between. This CDR3 has 12 residues. The CDR3 loop reads CASSYLNTEAFF. In DNA form, the CDR3 reads TGTGCCAGCAGTTACCTTAACACTGAAGCTTTCTTT.

This clone has just a few counts. V gene TRBV9 combines with J gene TRBJ2-7; D not certain. The CDR3 is made up of 14 amino acids. The V gene lost 0 bases and the J gene lost 2 bases, with 9 bases spanning the gap. Germline V CDR1 and CDR2: SGDLS, YYNGEE. CDR3 coding DNA: TGTGCCAGCAGCGTAGCTCACAAAGCCTACGAGCAGTACTTC. It encodes CASSVAHKAYEQYF. Using reference TRBV9 and TRBJ2-7 for the parts outside the CDR3, the full variable domain is DSGVTQTPKHLITATGQRVTLRCSPRSGDLSVYWYQQSLDQGLQFLIQYYNGEERAKGNILERFSAQQFPDLHSELNLSSLELGDSALYFCASSVAHKAYEQYFGPGTRLTVT.